This TCR beta chain came from a study of cytomegalovirus exposure and HLA in healthy donors. Points from the study as a whole: A later analysis associated around 17,000 TCR beta sequences with HLA alleles at a 0.05 false discovery rate. Follow-up analysis later connected one missense variant in DCLRE1C with trimming of TCR beta V- and J-genes.

The germline V gene has CDR1 LNHNV and CDR2 YYDKDF (reference sequence). The CDR3 is 15 residues long. Trimming removed 5 bases from V and 7 bases from J, with 17 bases in between. In the case of this clone: Its antigen is not known.

The primer mix had 60 Vbeta and 13 Jbeta primers. Some clones are missing from TCRdb's copy, which holds only in-frame ones; the method was immunoSEQ multiplex PCR. The repertoire includes approximately 170,000 clones, 65% to 70% of them detected once, and just under 4.5% sits in the top ten. Despite likely unrecorded immune exposures, the donors were nominally healthy at the time of sampling. Sequencing was performed on PBMCs. The J gene is TRBJ1-4, the V gene TRBV15; D gene unclear. The sequence derives from a woman under 30 in good health and CMV-seropositive. CDR3 amino acids: CATSGEGGGREKLFF. The CDR3 coding sequence is TGTGCCACCAGCGGCGAGGGTGGTGGTCGTGAAAAACTGTTTTTT.